What follows are 25 T cell receptor beta chains derived from one specimen sequenced in a study of cytomegalovirus exposure and HLA in healthy donors. The primer mix had 60 Vbeta and 13 Jbeta primers. Sequenced by immunoSEQ multiplex PCR; TCRdb stores in-frame clones only, minus some. The sample has 150,000 to 200,000 clones, about three quarters seen once. Source material: PBMCs. These receptors came from a woman between 40 and 55 years old in good health and CMV-seronegative.

Regarding this clone: Other DNA sequences in this sample translate to the same CDR3. The chain links TRBV9 to TRBJ2-3; D unresolved. The CDR3 runs 14 residues. V was pared by 0 bases and J by 0 bases, with 5 bases between. Per germline, CDR1 SGDLS and CDR2 YYNGEE. The CDR3 loop reads CASSVDGSTDTQYF. CDR3 nucleotides: TGTGCCAGCAGCGTAGACGGGAGCACAGATACGCAGTATTTT.

The rearrangement joins TRBV18 to TRBJ1-4, with D unclear. This CDR3 has 14 residues. The germline V gene encodes CDR1 KGHSH and CDR2 LQKENI. The V and J ends lost 1 base and 7 bases respectively, with 10 bases between them. The CDR3 DNA follows: TGTGCCAGCTCACCACTGATTCGGGGTGAAAAACTGTTTTTT. It specifies CASSPLIRGEKLFF.

The J gene is TRBJ1-2, the V gene TRBV21-1; TRBD1, as called in the table, went unchecked against the DNA. TRBV21-1 is a listed pseudogene. The CDR3 totals 18 residues. The CDR3: CASNISGGQGISDYGYTF. As DNA, the CDR3 is TGTGCCAGCAACATATCCGGGGGACAGGGAATTTCCGACTATGGCTACACCTTC.

The J gene is TRBJ2-7, the V gene TRBV11-3; D gene unclear. CDR1 is SGHNT and CDR2 is YENEEA in the germline V gene. CDR3 length equals 12 residues. Trimming cost V 5 bases and J 4 bases, with 9 bases left between them. As DNA, the CDR3 is TGTGCCAGCAGCGACATCGGATACGAGCAGTACTTC. Its translation: CASSDIGYEQYF. Full variable domain (outside the CDR3, taken from reference TRBV11-3 and TRBJ2-7): EAGVVQSPRYKIIEKKQPVAFWCNPISGHNTLYWYLQNLGQGPELLIRYENEEAVDDSQLPKDRFSAERLKGVDSTLKIQPAELGDSAVYLCASSDIGYEQYFGPGTRLTVT.

The V gene is TRBV6-5, the J gene TRBJ1-2, with D uncertain. V was clipped by 6 bases and J by 1 base, with 12 bases between them. This CDR3 has 14 amino acids. Germline-derived CDR1 and CDR2 are MNHEY and SVGAGI. For the CDR3, the DNA is TGTGCCAGCAGCCGGGCGAGGGATAACTATGGCTACACCTTC. Protein sequence: CASSRARDNYGYTF.

The genes are TRBV5-1 and TRBJ2-1; TRBD1 is a possible D gene (6 bases). The CDR3 is 15 residues long. Trimming left V 3 bases short and J 1 base short, with 11 bases between. The germline gives CDR1 SGHRS, CDR2 YFSETQ. CDR3 DNA sequence: TGCGCCAGCAGCTCTGCACAGGGATCCTACAATGAGCAGTTCTTC. Translated: CASSSAQGSYNEQFF. The full variable domain, rest sourced from reference TRBV5-1 and TRBJ2-1, is KAGVTQTPRYLIKTRGQQVTLSCSPISGHRSVSWYQQTPGQGLQFLFEYFSETQRNKGNFPGRFSGRQFSNSRSEMNVSTLELGDSALYLCASSSAQGSYNEQFFGPGTRLTVL.

The rearrangement joins TRBV27 to TRBJ1-4; D unresolved. This CDR3 region has 13 residues. The germline V gene encodes CDR1 MNHEY and CDR2 SMNVEV (reference sequence). V dropped 6 bases and J dropped 0 bases, with 5 bases sitting between them. The CDR3 region has the DNA TGTGCCAGCAGCCGCGCAACTAATGAAAAACTGTTTTTT. This translates into CASSRATNEKLFF. The entire variable domain, with the rest obtained from reference TRBV27 and TRBJ1-4, is as follows: EAQVTQNPRYLITVTGKKLTVTCSQNMNHEYMSWYRQDPGLGLRQIYYSMNVEVTDKGDVPEGYKVSRKEKRNFPLILESPSPNQTSLYFCASSRATNEKLFFGSGTQLSVL.

The chain joins TRBV2 to TRBJ1-5; TRBD1 aligns across 7 bases. V dropped 7 bases and J dropped 2; count of bases not matched to a gene: 2. This CDR3 is built from 13 residues. CDR1 SNHLY and CDR2 FYNNEI come from the germline V gene. In nucleotides, the CDR3 is TGTGCCAGCAACAGGGGAGGCAATCAGCCCCAGCATTTT. Amino acid sequence: CASNRGGNQPQHF. Supplemented by reference TRBV2 and TRBJ1-5, the full variable domain reads EPEVTQTPSHQVTQMGQEVILRCVPISNHLYFYWYRQILGQKVEFLVSFYNNEISEKSEIFDDQFSVERPDGSNFTLKIRSTKLEDSAMYFCASNRGGNQPQHFGDGTRLSIL.

The chain links TRBV4-1 to TRBJ2-3, with no clear D. V dropped 0 bases and J dropped 6 bases, with 16 bases sitting between them. CDR1 and CDR2 from the germline V gene are MGHRA and YSYEKL. The CDR3 runs to 16 residues. DNA for the CDR3: TGCGCCAGCAGCCAAGAGTCCCGAAACTCCTGGGATACGCAGTATTTT. Its translation is CASSQESRNSWDTQYF.

The CDR3: CASSDGGVGSGANVLTF. The CDR3 coding sequence is TGTGCCAGCAGTGACGGGGGGGTTGGCTCTGGGGCCAACGTCCTGACTTTC. This chain links TRBV2 with TRBJ2-6; 8 bases line up with TRBD2. CDR1 and CDR2 (germline): SNHLY, FYNNEI. V was clipped by 3 bases and J by 0 bases; unmatched bases: 4. This CDR3 is 17 amino acids long.

V and J are TRBV7-2 and TRBJ1-2; D perhaps matches TRBD1 (6 bases). This CDR3 has 12 amino acids. Germline V lookup: CDR1 SGHTA, CDR2 FQGNSA. The germline V and J ends were trimmed by 7 bases and 8 bases, with 14 bases remaining between them. The CDR3 loop reads CASTRGGAGYTF. The DNA for the CDR3 is TGTGCCAGCACCCGGGGGGGCGCGGGCTACACCTTC.

This chain joins TRBV27 and TRBJ2-2, with D unclear. CDR3 length equals 12 residues. V lost 3 bases and J 6 bases, leaving 5 bases between the germline ends. Germline CDR1 and CDR2: MNHEY and SMNVEV (reference sequence). For the CDR3, the DNA is TGTGCCAGCAGTTTCCTTGCCGGGGAGCTGTTTTTT. Translated: CASSFLAGELFF.

CDR3: CASRSQNTGELFF. CDR3 coding DNA: TGTGCCAGCAGGTCCCAGAACACCGGGGAGCTGTTTTTT. The chain joins TRBV25-1 to TRBJ2-2, with unresolved D. V lost 6 bases and J 1 base, leaving 6 bases between the germline ends. Germline CDR1 and CDR2: MGHDK and SYGVNS. The CDR3 is 13 amino acids.

J is TRBJ1-1 and V is TRBV18, with 7 bases matching TRBD1. Trimming cost V 3 bases and J 5 bases; bases outside gene matches: 0. Germline values: CDR1 KGHSH, CDR2 LQKENI. There are 12 residues in the CDR3. CDR3 sequence (DNA): TGTGCCAGCTCACCGGGACAGACTGAAGCTTTCTTT. Translated: CASSPGQTEAFF.

This clone has a handful of counts. The CDR3 spells CSVEDRGTGDTEAFF. The CDR3 DNA reads TGCAGCGTTGAAGATCGAGGGACAGGGGACACTGAAGCTTTCTTT. The rearrangement joins TRBV29-1 to TRBJ1-1; the match to TRBD1 covers 10 bases. CDR3 length equals 15 residues. CDR1 is SQVTM and CDR2 is ANQGSEA in the germline V gene. J was trimmed by 3 bases and V by 0 bases; bases with no gene match: 4. The whole variable domain, remainder taken from reference TRBV29-1 and TRBJ1-1, is SAVISQKPSRDICQRGTSLTIQCQVDSQVTMMFWYRQQPGQSLTLIATANQGSEATYESGFVIDKFPISRPNLTFSTLTVSNMSPEDSSIYLCSVEDRGTGDTEAFFGQGTRLTVV.

CDR3 protein: CASSSPDGGSTEQYF. The CDR3 region has the DNA TGTGCCAGCAGCTCTCCGGACGGGGGGTCTACCGAGCAGTACTTC. The V gene is TRBV5-5, the J gene TRBJ2-7; TRBD2 matches 7 bases. Germline loops: CDR1 SGHKS, CDR2 YYEKEE (reference sequence). J was trimmed by 6 bases and V by 3 bases; bases with no gene match: 12. This CDR3 region has 15 residues.

The chain carries TRBV4-2 and TRBJ2-1, with 7 nucleotides matching TRBD2. CDR1 LGHNA and CDR2 YNFKEQ come from the germline V gene. This CDR3 spans 15 amino acids. Unmatched junction bases numbered 3, after V lost 4 bases and J lost 0 bases. DNA for the CDR3: TGTGCCAGCAGCCCTAGCGGAAGCTCCTACAATGAGCAGTTCTTC. Translating it yields CASSPSGSSYNEQFF.

The chain has TRBV9 and TRBJ2-3, with no clear D. The CDR3 loop spans 14 amino acids. Trimming left V 2 bases short and J 5 bases short, with 12 bases between. Germline CDR1 SGDLS, CDR2 YYNGEE. CDR3 protein: CASSVLTAGDTQYF. CDR3 sequence (DNA): TGTGCCAGCAGCGTGCTTACAGCCGGAGATACGCAGTATTTT.

The chain recombines TRBV13 with TRBJ2-1; possibly TRBD1 for D (6 bases). Germline-derived CDR1 and CDR2 are PRHDT and FYEKMQ (reference sequence). The CDR3 extends over 14 amino acids. Trimming removed 0 bases at V and 8 bases at J, with 11 bases between. CDR3 protein: CASSLGARGDEQFF. CDR3 DNA: TGTGCCAGCAGCTTAGGCGCCAGGGGTGATGAGCAGTTCTTC. The full variable domain, with the rest looked up from reference TRBV13 and TRBJ2-1, is AAGVIQSPRHLIKEKRETATLKCYPIPRHDTVYWYQQGPGQDPQFLISFYEKMQSDKGSIPDRFSAQQFSDYHSELNMSSLELGDSALYFCASSLGARGDEQFFGPGTRLTVL.

V usage is TRBV7-2 and J usage is TRBJ2-2; 12 bases agree with TRBD2. The CDR3 covers 17 residues. Germline V gene lookup returns CDR1 SGHTA and CDR2 FQGNSA. V shed 2 bases and J 1 base; nucleotides not matched to a gene: 2. The CDR3 DNA reads as TGTGCCAGCAGCTTAAGGACTAGCGGGATGAACACCGGGGAGCTGTTTTTT. It codes for CASSLRTSGMNTGELFF.

V usage is TRBV30 and J usage is TRBJ2-5, with a tentative D call TRBD2 (6 bases). CDR1 and CDR2 (germline): GTSNPN, SVGIG (reference sequence). The CDR3 runs to 14 residues. The V and J ends lost 1 base and 1 base respectively, with 10 bases between them. The CDR3 protein is CAWSEVSGQETQYF. The CDR3 DNA follows: TGTGCCTGGAGTGAGGTTAGCGGCCAAGAGACCCAGTACTTC.

The chain has TRBV5-1 and TRBJ2-7; 7 bases align to TRBD1. Germline V gene lookup returns CDR1 SGHRS and CDR2 YFSETQ. The J segment lost 3 bases and the V segment lost 3 bases, leaving 6 bases of the junction unmatched. The CDR3 extends over 14 amino acids. The CDR3 here is CASSSAGGIYEQYV. As DNA, the CDR3 is TGCGCCAGCAGCTCCGCAGGGGGTATCTACGAGCAGTACGTC.

This chain joins TRBV7-2 and TRBJ1-2; TRBD1 might be the D (6 bases). Trimming left V 1 base short and J 8 bases short, with 17 bases between. The CDR3 covers 15 residues. Looked up from germline, CDR1 is SGHTA and CDR2 is FQGNSA. DNA of the CDR3: TGTGCCAGCAGCTTAGACGCAGGGGAGTATCGAGGCTACACCTTC. Translation gives CASSLDAGEYRGYTF.

This clone was counted a few times. The genes are TRBV4-3 and TRBJ2-7; D unresolved. Germline V CDR1 and CDR2: LGHNA, YSLEER. The CDR3 covers 14 residues. Trimming took 1 base from V and 3 from J, leaving 10 bases between them. The CDR3 sequence is CASSQAARHYEQYF. The CDR3 region has the DNA TGCGCCAGCAGCCAAGCGGCCAGGCACTACGAGCAGTACTTC.

The chain recombines TRBV10-3 with TRBJ1-2; D gene unclear. Germline-derived CDR1 and CDR2 are ENHRY and SYGVKD. V lost 3 bases, J lost 8 bases, and 19 bases lay in between. The CDR3 is made up of 15 amino acids. CDR3 sequence: CAISDGSVGSGGYTF. CDR3 DNA: TGTGCCATCAGTGATGGTTCGGTAGGATCAGGAGGCTACACCTTC.